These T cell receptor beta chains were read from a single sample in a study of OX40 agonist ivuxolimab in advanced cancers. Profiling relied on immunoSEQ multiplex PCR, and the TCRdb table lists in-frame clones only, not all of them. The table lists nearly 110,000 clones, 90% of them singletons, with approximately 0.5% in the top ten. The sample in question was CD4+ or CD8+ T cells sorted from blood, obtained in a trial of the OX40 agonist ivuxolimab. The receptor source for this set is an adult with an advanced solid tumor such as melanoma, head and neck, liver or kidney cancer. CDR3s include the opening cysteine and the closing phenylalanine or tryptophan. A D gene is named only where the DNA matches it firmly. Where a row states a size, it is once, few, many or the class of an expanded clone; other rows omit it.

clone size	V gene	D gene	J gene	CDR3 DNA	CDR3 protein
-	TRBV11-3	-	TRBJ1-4	TGTGCCAGCAGCTCTTTAGACAGGACTAATGAAAAACTGTTTTTT	CASSSLDRTNEKLFF
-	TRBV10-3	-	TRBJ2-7	TGTGCCATCAGTGGTGGGGGAGCCTACGAGCAGTACTTC	CAISGGGAYEQYF
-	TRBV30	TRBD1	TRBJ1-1	TGTGCCTGGAGTACTACAGGGGGCACTGAAGCTTTCTTT	CAWSTTGGTEAFF
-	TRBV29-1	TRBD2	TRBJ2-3	TGCAGCGTTGCCCCGCCAGCGGGGGGGGCCACAGATACGCAGTATTTT	CSVAPPAGGATDTQYF
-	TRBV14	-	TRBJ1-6	TGTGCCAGCAGCCAAGATGGGGGGGAGGGTTCACCCCTCCACTTT	CASSQDGGEGSPLHF
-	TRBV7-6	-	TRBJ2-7	TGTGCCAGCAGCGAGCGGTTCTCCTACGAGCAGTACTTC	CASSERFSYEQYF
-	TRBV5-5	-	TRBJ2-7	TGTGCCAGCAGCTTGGAGCTGGGGGCTACCTACGAGCAGTACTTC	CASSLELGATYEQYF
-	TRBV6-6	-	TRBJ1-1	TGTGCCAGCAGTTCACTAGGGAACACTGAAGCTTTCTTT	CASSSLGNTEAFF
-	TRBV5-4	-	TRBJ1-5	TGTGCCAGAACCTGGACTCACAATCAGCCCCAGCATTTT	CARTWTHNQPQHF
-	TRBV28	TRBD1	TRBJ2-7	TGTGCCAGCGAAACGGGACAGGGAACCTACGAGCAGTACTTC	CASETGQGTYEQYF
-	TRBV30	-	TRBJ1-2	TGTGCCTGGGATGGCTACACCTTC	CAWDGYTF
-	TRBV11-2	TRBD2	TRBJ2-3	TGTGCCAGCAGCAGGCGGGCTGGCGGGGGGGCCGCTGATACGCAGTATTTT	CASSRRAGGGAADTQYF
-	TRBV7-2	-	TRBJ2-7	TGTGCCAGCAGCTCGACCCCTGGCGGGGAGCAGTACTTC	CASSSTPGGEQYF
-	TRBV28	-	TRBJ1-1	TGTGCCAGCAGTTTAGTTACCAGGATGATGCCTTTCTTT	CASSLVTRMMPFF
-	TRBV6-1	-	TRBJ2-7	TGTGCCAGCAGTGTCGCTCCTCGATCGCCTCAGTACTTC	CASSVAPRSPQYF
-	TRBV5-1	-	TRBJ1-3	TGCGCCAGCAGCTTGAGTCCCGGCCACTCTGGAAACACCATATATTTT	CASSLSPGHSGNTIYF
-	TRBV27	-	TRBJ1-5	TGTGCCAGCAGTTTACAAGGGTACAATCAGCCCCAGCATTTT	CASSLQGYNQPQHF
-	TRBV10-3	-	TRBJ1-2	TGTGCCATCAGTGAGTCTGCAGGGAAAAGGTCGGTGGTTCAGAATGGCTACACCTTC	CAISESAGKRSVVQNGYTF
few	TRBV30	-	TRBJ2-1	TGTGCCTGGAGGGGTCACCATGAGCAGTTCTTC	CAWRGHHEQFF
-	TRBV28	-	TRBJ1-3	TGTGCCAGCAGTTCCTACAGTCCTGGAAACACCATATATTTT	CASSSYSPGNTIYF
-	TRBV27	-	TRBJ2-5	TGTGCCAGCAGTTACAGGGAGGGAGAGACCCAGTACTTC	CASSYREGETQYF
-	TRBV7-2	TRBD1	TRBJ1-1	TGTGCCAGCAGCTTCGCAGGACAGGGGAACACTGAAGCTTTCTTT	CASSFAGQGNTEAFF
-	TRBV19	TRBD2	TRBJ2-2	TGTGCCAGCAGGCGGGGGGATTCGAACACCGGGGAGCTGTTTTTT	CASRRGDSNTGELFF
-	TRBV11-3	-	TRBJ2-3	TGTGCCAGCAGTCAGGGGACTTCTAGCACAGATACGCAGTATTTT	CASSQGTSSTDTQYF
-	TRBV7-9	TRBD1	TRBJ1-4	TGTGCCAGCAGCCCGACAGGGGTTGGAGAAAAACTGTTTTTT	CASSPTGVGEKLFF
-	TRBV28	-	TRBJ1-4	TGTGCCAGCAGTACCGGGTTTGCTAATGAAAAACTGTTTTTT	CASSTGFANEKLFF
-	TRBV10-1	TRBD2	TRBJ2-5	TGCGCCAGCAGTAAAAGTCTCTTGCGGGGGGCACTGGAGACCCAGTACTTC	CASSKSLLRGALETQYF
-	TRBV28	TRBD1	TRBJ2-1	TGTGCCAGCACCGGACAGGGGGCGGGGAGGGAGCAGTTCTTC	CASTGQGAGREQFF
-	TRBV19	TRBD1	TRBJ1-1	TGTGCCAGTAGTAAGGGACAGGGAAACACTGAAGCTTTCTTT	CASSKGQGNTEAFF
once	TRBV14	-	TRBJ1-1	TGTGCCAGCAGTCAGAGGCGGACGAACACTGAAGCTTTCTTT	CASSQRRTNTEAFF
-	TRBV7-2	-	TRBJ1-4	TGTGCCAGCAGCGGAGGGACGGGGGGAGTTGAAAAACTGTTTTTT	CASSGGTGGVEKLFF
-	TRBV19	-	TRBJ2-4	TGTGCCAGCTCAAGGGTAATGGCCAAAAACATTCAGTACTTC	CASSRVMAKNIQYF
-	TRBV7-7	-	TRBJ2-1	TGTGCCAGCAGCTTAGGTATTGACAATGAGCAGTTCTTC	CASSLGIDNEQFF
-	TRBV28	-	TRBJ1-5	TGTGCCAGCGCATCTATACAGGGTACCAATCAGCCCCAGCATTTT	CASASIQGTNQPQHF
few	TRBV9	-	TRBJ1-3	TGTGCCAGCAGCGCCTACAGTGGAAACACCATATATTTT	CASSAYSGNTIYF
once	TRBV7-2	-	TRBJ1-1	TGTGCCAGCAGCTTAGCAACGGGGAACACTGAAGCTTTCTTT	CASSLATGNTEAFF
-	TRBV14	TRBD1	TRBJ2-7	TGTGCCAGCCGGATGGGACAGGGAGGGTCCTACGAGCAGTACTTC	CASRMGQGGSYEQYF
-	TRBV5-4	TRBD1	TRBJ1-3	TGTGCCAGCAGCTCGAACAGGGGAAGCAGGGGCTCTGGAAACACCATATATTTT	CASSSNRGSRGSGNTIYF
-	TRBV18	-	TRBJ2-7	TGTGCCAGCTCACGCTCACCCGGTGACGAGCAGTACTTC	CASSRSPGDEQYF
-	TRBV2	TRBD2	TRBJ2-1	TGTGCCAGCAGCGGACTAGCGGACAATGAGCAGTTCTTC	CASSGLADNEQFF
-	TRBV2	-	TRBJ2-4	TGTGCCAGCAGGGGGACAACACTAGCCAAAAACATTCAGTACTTC	CASRGTTLAKNIQYF
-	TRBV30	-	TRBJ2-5	TGTGCCTGGAGTGTCTTGGAGACCCAGTACTTC	CAWSVLETQYF
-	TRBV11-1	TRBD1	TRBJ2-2	TGTGCCAGCAGCGCAGGGACAGTTAACACCGGGGAGCTGTTTTTT	CASSAGTVNTGELFF
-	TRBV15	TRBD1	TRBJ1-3	TGTGCCACCAGCAGAGACAGGGGGTTTACTGGAAACACCATATATTTT	CATSRDRGFTGNTIYF
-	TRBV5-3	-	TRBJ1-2	TGTGCCAGAAGGCCTCGGGATGGCTACACCTTC	CARRPRDGYTF
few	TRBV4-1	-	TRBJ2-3	TGCGCCAGCAGCCAAGATGGGTTTTCCACAGATACGCAGTATTTT	CASSQDGFSTDTQYF
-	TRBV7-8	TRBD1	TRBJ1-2	TGTGCCAGCAGCGCCCGAATAGGGACAGGGGCGTTAAGAATCTATGGCTACACCTTC	CASSARIGTGALRIYGYTF
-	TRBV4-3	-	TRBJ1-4	TGCGCCAGCAGTCGCTACCGGGGTACTAATGAAAAACTGTTTTTT	CASSRYRGTNEKLFF
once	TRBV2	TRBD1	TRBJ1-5	TGTGCCAGCGCCGGACAGGTTAGCAATCAGCCCCAGCATTTT	CASAGQVSNQPQHF
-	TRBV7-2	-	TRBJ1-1	TGTGCCAGCAGCTTCCAGGGAGACGGGTACACTGAAGCTTTCTTT	CASSFQGDGYTEAFF